These T cell receptor beta chains were read from a single sample in a study of cytomegalovirus exposure and HLA in healthy donors. Profiled with immunoSEQ multiplex PCR; TCRdb holds only in-frame clones, not every one. The specimen's table records approximately 190,000 clones. Sequencing was done on a sample of PBMCs. The receptor set was obtained from a man aged 25-45 years in good health and CMV-seronegative. The conserved cysteine and the conserved F or W are not part of the CDR3 here. Fields, in order: J gene, V gene, CDR3 protein.

TRBJ1-1 | TRBV5-1 | ASSRTGGNTEAF
TRBJ1-3 | TRBV10-3 | AISDRVAAGNTIY
TRBJ2-1 | TRBV7-8 | ASSLGAGGATYNEQF
TRBJ2-1 | TRBV5-4 | ASSLQTEYNEQF
TRBJ2-1 | TRBV5-6 | ASSFGLNNEQF
TRBJ2-1 | TRBV11-3 | ASSPVGAAGNEQF
TRBJ1-2 | TRBV19 | ASRTGGPVNYGYT
TRBJ2-1 | TRBV27 | ASSLSSGHRGFEQF
TRBJ1-2 | TRBV9 | ASSVPGSFYGYT
TRBJ1-1 | TRBV28 | ASSLTLGTSNTEAF
TRBJ1-2 | TRBV27 | ASSLSGAPGYT
TRBJ1-2 | TRBV15 | ATSKGRGAGYT
TRBJ2-1 | TRBV2 | ASSRLALEQF
- | TRBV19 | ASSSLIGQGYEQY
TRBJ2-3 | TRBV6-1 | ASSETLAVYTDTQY
TRBJ1-1 | TRBV9 | ASSVNRVTGSDTEAF
TRBJ2-1 | TRBV11-2 | ASSLEENEQF
TRBJ2-1 | TRBV7-2 | ASSSRRTSGGNEQF
TRBJ1-5 | TRBV12-5 | ASGPDNQPQH
TRBJ2-3 | TRBV7-7 | ASSLGPSTDTQY
TRBJ2-7 | TRBV28 | ASNPSGALEQY
TRBJ2-7 | TRBV5-1 | ASGRSDSAVDEQY
TRBJ1-1 | TRBV28 | ASHRAGDTEAF
TRBJ2-7 | TRBV19 | ASSIAGPAPYEQY